This TCR beta chain emerged from a study of blood T cell repertoires in COVID-19. Study in general: Sources were T cells, B-cell-depleted T cells, or PBMCs; the material itself was cDNA or gDNA.

Per the original data handling: Estimation of nucleated cell counts was performed using reference gene primer amplification. Sequenced by immunoSEQ multiplex PCR; TCRdb stores in-frame clones only, minus some. D and trimming come from the DNA, and the V and J calls and clone size come from that table. The table lists under 350,000 clones, 75% to 90% of them singletons, with approximately 9.9% in the top ten. CDR3 size: 15 residues. V lost 5 bases, J lost 4 bases, and 18 bases lay in between. The germline CDR1 and CDR2 sequences are SGHDT and YYEEEE. The sequence was obtained from a woman in her seventies with acute or convalescent COVID-19. The V gene is TRBV5-6, the J gene TRBJ1-2; D gene unclear. Sequences were obtained from peripheral blood. The CDR3 DNA sequence: TGTGCCAGCAGTCGAGCGTCGGGGAGAATCTATGGCTACACCTTC. Protein product: CASSRASGRIYGYTF. Together with reference TRBV5-6 and TRBJ1-2, the CDR3 gives the full variable domain: DAGVTQSPTHLIKTRGQQVTLRCSPKSGHDTVSWYQQALGQGPQFIFQYYEEEERQRGNFPDRFSGHQFPNYSSELNVNALLLGDSALYLCASSRASGRIYGYTFGSGTRLTVV.